Listed here are 30 T cell receptor beta chains from one sample, sequenced in a study of CD8 T cells in ankylosing spondylitis. Using its own MiXCR run on the 5' RACE reads, TCRdb lists one record per CDR3 protein. Counted here are 150,000 to 200,000 distinct CDR3 sequences, roughly 13% occurring once; the ten biggest clones make up around 10%. The material sequenced was blood, either unsorted or a sorted T cell fraction (not recorded which). The source of these receptors is a female donor with ankylosing spondylitis or in good health (not recorded which).

This clonotype was seen many times. The chain links TRBV20-1 to TRBJ1-2; D unclear. Trimming left V 5 bases short and J 8 bases short, with 12 bases between. The CDR3 length is 11 residues. CDR1 is DFQATT and CDR2 is SNEGSKA in the germline V gene (reference sequence). The CDR3 region is CSAGGSGGYTF. The CDR3 DNA sequence: TGCAGTGCTGGCGGCAGCGGAGGCTACACCTTC.

J is TRBJ2-7 and V is TRBV12-3 or TRBV12-4; D perhaps matches TRBD1 (5 bases). The CDR3 extends over 14 amino acids. The V gene lost 8 bases and the J gene lost 3 bases, with 17 bases spanning the gap. The CDR3 here is CASSLWGNGYEQYF. The CDR3 DNA follows: TGTGCCAGCTCCCTCTGGGGCAACGGCTACGAGCAGTACTTC.

The sample holds many counts of this clonotype. This chain joins TRBV9 and TRBJ1-3, with D possibly TRBD1 on 5 matching bases. The CDR3 sequence is 16 residues long. V was trimmed by 1 base and J by 0 bases, leaving 11 bases between them. The germline V gene has CDR1 SGDLS and CDR2 YYNGEE. Written as DNA, the CDR3 is TGTGCCAGCAGCGTAAGCGGCAGGGCCTCTGGAAACACCATATATTTT. This encodes CASSVSGRASGNTIYF. The full variable domain, rest sourced from reference TRBV9 and TRBJ1-3, is DSGVTQTPKHLITATGQRVTLRCSPRSGDLSVYWYQQSLDQGLQFLIQYYNGEERAKGNILERFSAQQFPDLHSELNLSSLELGDSALYFCASSVSGRASGNTIYFGEGSWLTVV.

This sequence joins TRBV5-1 and TRBJ2-7; unclear D gene. The V gene's germline CDR1 is SGHRS and CDR2 YFSETQ. V lost 3 bases and J 4 bases, leaving 11 bases between the germline ends. The CDR3 spans 13 residues. CDR3 loop: CASSWTDLYEQYF. In nucleotides, the CDR3 is TGCGCCAGCAGCTGGACCGATTTGTACGAGCAGTACTTC. The full variable domain, in which reference TRBV5-1 and TRBJ2-7 provide the parts outside the CDR3, is KAGVTQTPRYLIKTRGQQVTLSCSPISGHRSVSWYQQTPGQGLQFLFEYFSETQRNKGNFPGRFSGRQFSNSRSEMNVSTLELGDSALYLCASSWTDLYEQYFGPGTRLTVT.

Points on this clonotype: It may be a read error: a sequence one base away is much more abundant. The V call is TRBV20-1, the J call TRBJ2-7, with D unclear. The CDR3 length is 12 residues. Between the trimmed V and J ends, which lost 3 bases and 3 bases, there was a span of 9 bases. Germline V gives CDR1 DFQATT, CDR2 SNEGSKA (reference sequence). The CDR3 sequence: CSARRRNYEQYF. The DNA for the CDR3 is TGCAGTGCTAGGCGGCGGAACTACGAGCAGTACTTC.

The V gene is TRBV4-2, the J gene TRBJ1-5; D not certain. Per the germline V gene, CDR1 is LGHNA and CDR2 is YNFKEQ. The V and J ends lost 0 bases and 6 bases respectively, with 18 bases between them. There are 17 residues in the CDR3. This chain's CDR3 is CASSQESSRAIGQPQHF. Written as DNA, the CDR3 is TGTGCCAGCAGCCAAGAAAGTAGTAGGGCAATAGGTCAGCCCCAGCATTTT.

This clonotype was picked up many times. The chain uses TRBV28 and TRBJ2-1, with D unclear. Germline values: CDR1 MDHEN, CDR2 SYDVKM. Trimming took off 6 bases at V and 4 bases at J, with 13 bases between the two ends. CDR3 length: 14 residues. The CDR3 here is CASSLRTAYNEQFF. CDR3 DNA: TGTGCCAGCAGCTTGAGGACCGCATACAATGAGCAGTTCTTC. The full variable domain, with the rest looked up from reference TRBV28 and TRBJ2-1, is DVKVTQSSRYLVKRTGEKVFLECVQDMDHENMFWYRQDPGLGLRLIYFSYDVKMKEKGDIPEGYSVSREKKERFSLILESASTNQTSMYLCASSLRTAYNEQFFGPGTRLTVL.

This clonotype was seen repeatedly, ten times or more. The rearrangement links TRBV7-9 to TRBJ2-1; D is perhaps TRBD2 (5 bases). The CDR3 loop spans 14 amino acids. CDR1 is SEHNR and CDR2 is FQNEAQ in the germline V gene (reference sequence). The germline V and J ends were trimmed by 6 bases and 6 bases, with 15 bases remaining between them. The CDR3 nucleotides read TGTGCCAGCAGAGGGAGTCACGGATCCAATGAGCAGTTCTTC. Translating it yields CASRGSHGSNEQFF.

This clonotype showed up many times. The chain is built from TRBV11-1 and TRBJ2-1, with TRBD2 as a possible D gene (6 bases). The CDR3 spans 14 residues. V was shortened by 4 bases and J by 7 bases, with 14 bases between the two germline ends. Germline CDR1 reads SGHAT; CDR2 reads FQDESV (reference sequence). The CDR3 nucleotides are TGTGCCAGCAGCTCTGGATGGGCGGGGAATGAGCAGTTCTTC. Its translation is CASSSGWAGNEQFF.

This chain joins TRBV27 and TRBJ1-5; possibly TRBD1 for D (5 bases). The CDR3 is made up of 16 amino acids. Germline CDR1 is MNHEY and CDR2 is SMNVEV (reference sequence). Trimming removed 4 bases at V and 0 bases at J, with 13 bases between. Here the CDR3 DNA reads TGTGCCAGCAGTTCCAGGGTGAGTCCTAGCAATCAGCCCCAGCATTTT. It yields the protein CASSSRVSPSNQPQHF.

Comments on this clonotype: This may stem from a read error, because a much larger clone lies one nucleotide away. The chain carries TRBV5-1 and TRBJ2-1; the match to TRBD2 covers 13 bases. J gave up 6 bases and V 0 bases, and 15 bases lay outside the gene matches. CDR1 and CDR2 from the germline V gene are SGHRS and YFSETQ. This CDR3 is built from 20 residues. The CDR3 sequence: CASSLALRGTRTSGSNEQFF. The CDR3 nucleotides are TGCGCCAGCAGCTTGGCCTTACGAGGGACAAGGACTAGCGGGAGCAATGAGCAGTTCTTC.

Comment on this clonotype: Possible read error: a much larger clone is one base away. Without the conserved terminal phenylalanine or tryptophan, this CDR3 likely stems from a read error. The rearrangement uses TRBV12-3 or TRBV12-4 and TRBJ2-5; tentative D call: TRBD1 (6 bases). This CDR3 has 14 amino acids. Trimming pared 5 bases from V and 0 bases from J, leaving 10 bases between. CDR3 DNA sequence: TGTGCCAGCAGTGCTTGGGACAACCAAGAGACCCAGTACTCC. Translated, it gives CASSAWDNQETQYS.

This clonotype was seen many times. The V call is TRBV29-1, the J call TRBJ2-3; unclear D gene. The CDR3 loop spans 17 amino acids. Trimming took 0 bases from V and 0 from J, leaving 16 bases between them. The germline gives CDR1 SQVTM, CDR2 ANQGSEA. CDR3 region: CSVEEGLTPYSTDTQYF. CDR3 DNA sequence: TGCAGCGTTGAAGAAGGCTTAACCCCTTATAGCACAGATACGCAGTATTTT.

On this clonotype: A much larger clone differs by one base, so this may be a read error. The rearrangement uses TRBV6-2 or TRBV6-3 and TRBJ2-2; D uncertain. The CDR3 extends over 14 amino acids. The germline V gene encodes CDR1 MNHEY and CDR2 SVGEGT. The CDR3 sequence: CASTDPRNAGELFF. As DNA, the CDR3 is TGTGCCAGCACCGACCCACGGAACGCCGGGGAGCTGTTTTTT.

This clonotype was seen many times. The V call is TRBV29-1, the J call TRBJ1-4, with D uncertain. The CDR3 extends over 14 amino acids. V was cut by 5 bases and J by 2 bases, with 12 bases left in between. Germline lookup yields CDR1 SQVTM and CDR2 ANQGSEA. DNA of the CDR3: TGCAGCGTTTACGGAGGTGGGACTAATGAAAAACTGTTTTTT. As protein: CSVYGGGTNEKLFF.

The V gene is TRBV6-5, the J gene TRBJ1-1; D is uncertain. The V end lost 4 bases, the J end lost 11 bases, and 11 bases lay between the germline ends. Germline CDR1 MNHEY, CDR2 SVGAGI. The CDR3 has 11 amino acids. The CDR3 protein is CASSSDGGAFF. The CDR3 coding sequence is TGTGCCAGCAGTTCGGACGGCGGGGCTTTCTTT.

The V call is TRBV3-1, the J call TRBJ1-3; 9 positions match TRBD1. Germline CDR1 and CDR2: LGHDT and YNNKEL (reference sequence). The CDR3 has 17 amino acids. Trimming at V came to 10 bases and at J to 9 bases, leaving 22 bases not matched to a gene. The CDR3 region is CATRPPGQGASRSTIYF. DNA for the CDR3: TGTGCCACCAGGCCTCCGGGACAGGGCGCCTCTCGGAGCACCATATATTTT.

This clonotype was observed once. The V and J genes are TRBV19 and TRBJ1-1; D is possibly TRBD1 (5 bases). The CDR3 has 18 residues. CDR1 is LNHDA, CDR2 SQIVND, per germline (reference sequence). Trimming left V 3 bases short and J 4 bases short, with 24 bases between. CDR3 protein: CASSMPPWAGVQGTEAFF. In DNA, the CDR3 is TGTGCCAGTAGTATGCCCCCATGGGCCGGGGTTCAGGGCACTGAAGCTTTCTTT. The whole variable domain, remainder taken from reference TRBV19 and TRBJ1-1, is DGGITQSPKYLFRKEGQNVTLSCEQNLNHDAMYWYRQDPGQGLRLIYYSQIVNDFQKGDIAEGYSVSREKKESFPLTVTSAQKNPTAFYLCASSMPPWAGVQGTEAFFGQGTRLTVV.

The table lists this clonotype with a few counts. The genes are TRBV9 and TRBJ2-7, with 13 bases lining up with TRBD2. The CDR3 consists of 14 residues. The V gene end was trimmed by 4 bases and the J gene end by 6 bases; junction bases not matched to a gene: 4. Germline CDR1 is SGDLS and CDR2 is YYNGEE. This CDR3 is CASSRTSGSSEQYF. CDR3 nucleotides: TGTGCCAGCAGCCGGACTAGCGGGAGTTCCGAGCAGTACTTC.

About this clonotype: It may be a read error: a sequence one base away is much more abundant. The CDR3 sequence: CNARDRLAGSLDTQYF. Written as DNA, the CDR3 is TGCAATGCTAGAGATCGACTAGCGGGTTCTTTGGATACGCAGTATTTT. The chain has TRBV20-1 and TRBJ2-3; 10 nucleotides line up with TRBD2. Germline CDR1 and CDR2: DFQATT and SNEGSKA (reference sequence). The CDR3 totals 16 residues.

This clonotype was seen at least ten times. The rearrangement uses TRBV28 and TRBJ2-5; possible D gene TRBD2, 5 bases. V lost 5 bases, J lost 7 bases, and 20 bases lay in between. The CDR3 contains 15 residues. The germline V gene has CDR1 MDHEN and CDR2 SYDVKM. The DNA for the CDR3 is TGTGCCAGCAGTAAAGGTGGATCGGGGTATGGGACCCAGTACTTC. It specifies CASSKGGSGYGTQYF.

The CDR3 loop reads CASSYPGVETQYF. The CDR3 DNA follows: TGTGCCAGCAGTTATCCGGGAGTGGAGACCCAGTACTTC. This chain uses TRBV6-5 with TRBJ2-5; TRBD2 might be the D (6 bases). V was trimmed by 3 bases and J by 5 bases, leaving 10 bases between them. The CDR3 consists of 13 residues. Germline CDR1 is MNHEY and CDR2 is SVGAGI.

This clonotype appeared a few times. CDR3 in DNA: TGTGCCAGCAGTTACGGGACTAGAGTTCCCACAGATACGCAGTATTTT. Translation: CASSYGTRVPTDTQYF. This chain connects TRBV6-2 or TRBV6-3 to TRBJ2-3; 8 bases line up with TRBD2. CDR1 is MNHEY, CDR2 SVGEGT, per germline. Germline trimming cut 2 bases from V and 2 bases from J; bases unmatched to any gene: 6. The CDR3 is made up of 16 amino acids.

Many counts were recorded for this clonotype. This sequence joins TRBV10-3 and TRBJ1-1, with unresolved D. Germline values: CDR1 ENHRY, CDR2 SYGVKD. V was clipped by 6 bases and J by 1 base, with 15 bases between them. The CDR3 has 15 residues. The CDR3 protein is CAISFSTRRNTEAFF. DNA for the CDR3: TGTGCCATCAGCTTCTCGACGAGGCGGAACACTGAAGCTTTCTTT.

With respect to this clonotype: A much larger clone sits a single nucleotide away, making a read error possible. The rearrangement joins TRBV5-1 to TRBJ2-5; D not resolved. Germline V gives CDR1 SGHRS, CDR2 YFSETQ. The length of the CDR3 is 13 residues. The CDR3 bases are TGCGCCAGCAGCTTGAACGGGCAAGAGATCCAGTACTTC. Translation: CASSLNGQEIQYF.

V gene TRBV12-3 or TRBV12-4 combines with J gene TRBJ2-2, with D tentatively TRBD1 or TRBD2 (5 bases each). Trimming left V 1 base short and J 4 bases short, with 13 bases between. The CDR3 contains 16 residues. In DNA form, the CDR3 reads TGTGCCAGCAGTTTAGGACGGGACGGGACCACCGGGGAGCTGTTTTTT. Translating gives CASSLGRDGTTGELFF.

This clonotype came up many times. The chain has TRBV12-3 or TRBV12-4 and TRBJ2-3; 14 nucleotides align to TRBD2. V was clipped by 7 bases and J by 5 bases; unmatched bases: 8. This CDR3 spans 16 amino acids. The CDR3 nucleotides read TGTGCCAGCACCTGGGGGACTAGCGGGAGTGGAGATACGCAGTATTTT. Its protein product is CASTWGTSGSGDTQYF.

This clonotype was counted ten times or more. V and J are TRBV27 and TRBJ2-2; unclear D gene. CDR3 size: 12 residues. The germline V and J ends were trimmed by 6 bases and 1 base, with 3 bases remaining between them. Germline values: CDR1 MNHEY, CDR2 SMNVEV (reference sequence). DNA for the CDR3: TGTGCCAGCAGGTTGAACACCGGGGAGCTGTTTTTT. Translating it yields CASRLNTGELFF.

This clonotype was seen ten or more times. The genes are TRBV29-1 and TRBJ1-3; D may be TRBD1 (5 bases). Germline V lookup: CDR1 SQVTM, CDR2 ANQGSEA. Trimming cost V 6 bases and J 3 bases, with 12 bases left between them. The CDR3 consists of 13 residues. This chain's CDR3 is CSVAGHLGNTIYF. DNA of the CDR3: TGCAGCGTCGCCGGACATCTTGGAAACACCATATATTTT.

This clonotype was observed many times. The rearrangement links TRBV5-1 to TRBJ2-1; D is perhaps TRBD1 or TRBD2 (5 bases each). CDR3 size: 13 residues. The V end lost 4 bases, the J end lost 5 bases, and 10 bases lay between the germline ends. CDR1 SGHRS and CDR2 YFSETQ come from the germline V gene. Written as DNA, the CDR3 is TGCGCCAGCAGCGCCGGGGCAAACAATGAGCAGTTCTTC. Its protein product is CASSAGANNEQFF.